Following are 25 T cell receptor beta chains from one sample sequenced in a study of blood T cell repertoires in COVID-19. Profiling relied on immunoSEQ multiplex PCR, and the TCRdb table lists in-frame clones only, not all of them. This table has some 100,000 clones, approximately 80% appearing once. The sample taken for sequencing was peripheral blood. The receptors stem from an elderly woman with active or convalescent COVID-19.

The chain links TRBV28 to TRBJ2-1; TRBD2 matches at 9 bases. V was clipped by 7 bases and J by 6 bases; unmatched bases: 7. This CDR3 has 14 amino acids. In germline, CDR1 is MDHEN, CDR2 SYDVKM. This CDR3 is CASIPGTSTNEQFF. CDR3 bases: TGTGCCAGCATCCCCGGGACTAGCACCAATGAGCAGTTCTTC. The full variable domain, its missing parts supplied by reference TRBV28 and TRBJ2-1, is DVKVTQSSRYLVKRTGEKVFLECVQDMDHENMFWYRQDPGLGLRLIYFSYDVKMKEKGDIPEGYSVSREKKERFSLILESASTNQTSMYLCASIPGTSTNEQFFGPGTRLTVL.

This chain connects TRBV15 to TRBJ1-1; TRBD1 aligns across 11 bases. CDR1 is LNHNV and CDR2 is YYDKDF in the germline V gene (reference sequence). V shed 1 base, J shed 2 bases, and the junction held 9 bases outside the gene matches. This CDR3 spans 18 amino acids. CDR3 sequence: CATSRGGGTGGLNTEAFF. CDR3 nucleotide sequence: TGTGCCACCAGCAGAGGGGGAGGGACAGGGGGACTTAACACTGAAGCTTTCTTT.

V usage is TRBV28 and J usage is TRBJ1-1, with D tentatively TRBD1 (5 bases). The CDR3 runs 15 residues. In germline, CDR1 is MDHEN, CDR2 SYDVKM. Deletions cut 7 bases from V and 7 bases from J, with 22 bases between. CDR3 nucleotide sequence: TGTGCCAGCACCGCATCCCAGACAGCACTCTATGAAGCTTTCTTT. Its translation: CASTASQTALYEAFF.

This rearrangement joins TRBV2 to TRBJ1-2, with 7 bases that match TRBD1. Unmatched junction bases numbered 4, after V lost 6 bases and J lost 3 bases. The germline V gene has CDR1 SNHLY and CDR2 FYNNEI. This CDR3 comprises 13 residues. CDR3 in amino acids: CASRTGTDYGYTF. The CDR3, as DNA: TGTGCCAGCAGAACCGGGACAGACTATGGCTACACCTTC.

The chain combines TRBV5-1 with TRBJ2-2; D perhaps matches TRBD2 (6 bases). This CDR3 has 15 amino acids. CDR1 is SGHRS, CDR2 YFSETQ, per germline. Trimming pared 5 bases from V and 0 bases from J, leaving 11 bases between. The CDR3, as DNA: TGCGCCAGCAGTCCCGGGAGCGCGAACACCGGGGAGCTGTTTTTT. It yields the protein CASSPGSANTGELFF.

The CDR3 bases are TGTGCCAGCAACCATTTGGGACAGGGTCATGGCTACACCTTC. It translates to CASNHLGQGHGYTF. The chain uses TRBV5-4 and TRBJ1-2; the match to TRBD1 covers 9 bases. CDR3 length: 14 residues. The V segment lost 6 bases and the J segment 6 bases; nucleotides outside the gene matches: 9. The germline V gene has CDR1 SGHNT and CDR2 YYREEE (reference sequence).

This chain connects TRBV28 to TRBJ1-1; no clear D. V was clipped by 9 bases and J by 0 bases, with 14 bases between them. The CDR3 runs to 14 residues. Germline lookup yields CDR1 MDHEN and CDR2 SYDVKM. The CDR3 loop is CASNRRGLNTEAFF. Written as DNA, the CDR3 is TGTGCCAGTAACCGCCGAGGGTTGAACACTGAAGCTTTCTTT. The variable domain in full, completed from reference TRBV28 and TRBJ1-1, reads DVKVTQSSRYLVKRTGEKVFLECVQDMDHENMFWYRQDPGLGLRLIYFSYDVKMKEKGDIPEGYSVSREKKERFSLILESASTNQTSMYLCASNRRGLNTEAFFGQGTRLTVV.

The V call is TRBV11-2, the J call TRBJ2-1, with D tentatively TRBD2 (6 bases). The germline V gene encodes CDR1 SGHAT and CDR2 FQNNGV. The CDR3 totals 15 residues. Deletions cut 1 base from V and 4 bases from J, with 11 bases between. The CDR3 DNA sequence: TGTGCCAGCAGCTTAGCGGGAGAGAGGTACAATGAGCAGTTCTTC. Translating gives CASSLAGERYNEQFF.

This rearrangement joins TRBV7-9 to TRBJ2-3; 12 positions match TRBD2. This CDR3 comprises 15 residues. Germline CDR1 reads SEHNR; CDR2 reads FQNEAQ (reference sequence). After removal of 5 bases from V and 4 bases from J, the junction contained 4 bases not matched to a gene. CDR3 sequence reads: CASSPSGRGADTQYF. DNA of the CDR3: TGTGCCAGCAGCCCTAGCGGGAGGGGCGCAGATACGCAGTATTTT.

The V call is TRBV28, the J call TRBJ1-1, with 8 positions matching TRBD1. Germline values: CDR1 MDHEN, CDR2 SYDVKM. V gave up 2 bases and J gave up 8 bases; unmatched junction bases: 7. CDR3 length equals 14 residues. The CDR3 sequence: CASSLRQGAKEAFF. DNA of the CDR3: TGTGCCAGCAGTTTACGGCAGGGGGCCAAGGAAGCTTTCTTT. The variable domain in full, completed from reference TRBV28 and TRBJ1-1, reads DVKVTQSSRYLVKRTGEKVFLECVQDMDHENMFWYRQDPGLGLRLIYFSYDVKMKEKGDIPEGYSVSREKKERFSLILESASTNQTSMYLCASSLRQGAKEAFFGQGTRLTVV.

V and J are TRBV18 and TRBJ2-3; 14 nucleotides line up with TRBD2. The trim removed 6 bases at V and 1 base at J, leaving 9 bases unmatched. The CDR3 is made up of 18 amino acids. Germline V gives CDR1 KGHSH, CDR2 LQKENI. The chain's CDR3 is CASSRRTSGRRGTDTQYF. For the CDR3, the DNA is TGTGCCAGCTCCAGAAGGACTAGCGGGAGGAGGGGCACAGATACGCAGTATTTT.

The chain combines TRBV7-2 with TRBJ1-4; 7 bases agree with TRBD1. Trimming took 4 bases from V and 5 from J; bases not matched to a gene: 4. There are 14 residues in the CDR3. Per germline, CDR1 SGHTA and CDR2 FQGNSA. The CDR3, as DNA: TGTGCCAGCAGCTGGACAGGCTCCAATGAAAAACTGTTTTTT. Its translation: CASSWTGSNEKLFF.

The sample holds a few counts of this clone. The CDR3 sequence: CASRSDGYEQYF. DNA for the CDR3: TGTGCCAGCAGGAGCGACGGTTACGAGCAGTACTTC. The chain combines TRBV2 with TRBJ2-7; no definite D call. CDR3 length: 12 residues. Germline CDR1 reads SNHLY; CDR2 reads FYNNEI. V was shortened by 6 bases and J by 4 bases, with 10 bases between the two germline ends.

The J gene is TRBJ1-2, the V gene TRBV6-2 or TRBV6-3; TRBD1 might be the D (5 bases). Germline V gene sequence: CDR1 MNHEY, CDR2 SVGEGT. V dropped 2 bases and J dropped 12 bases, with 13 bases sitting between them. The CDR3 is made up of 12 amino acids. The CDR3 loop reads CASSYAGKMDTF. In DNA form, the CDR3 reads TGTGCCAGCAGTTACGCAGGGAAAATGGACACCTTC.

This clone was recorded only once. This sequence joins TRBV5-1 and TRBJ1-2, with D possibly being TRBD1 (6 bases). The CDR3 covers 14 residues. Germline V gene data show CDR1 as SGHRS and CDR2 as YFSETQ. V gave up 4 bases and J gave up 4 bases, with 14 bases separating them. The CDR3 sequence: CASSLSGGAYGYTF. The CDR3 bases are TGCGCCAGCAGCCTATCCGGGGGGGCCTATGGCTACACCTTC.

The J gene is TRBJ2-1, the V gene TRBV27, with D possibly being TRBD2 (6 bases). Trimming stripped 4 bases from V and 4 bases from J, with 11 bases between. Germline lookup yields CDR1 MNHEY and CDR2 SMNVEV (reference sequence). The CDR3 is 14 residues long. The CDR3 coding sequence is TGTGCCAGCAGTTCTCCGGGACTTTACAATGAGCAGTTCTTC. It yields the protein CASSSPGLYNEQFF.

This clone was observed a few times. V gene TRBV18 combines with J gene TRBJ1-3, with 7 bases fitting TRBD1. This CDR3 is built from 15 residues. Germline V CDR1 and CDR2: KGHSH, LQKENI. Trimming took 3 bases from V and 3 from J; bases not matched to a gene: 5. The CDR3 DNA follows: TGTGCCAGCTCACCGACTCAGGGGGTTGGAAACACCATATATTTT. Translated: CASSPTQGVGNTIYF.

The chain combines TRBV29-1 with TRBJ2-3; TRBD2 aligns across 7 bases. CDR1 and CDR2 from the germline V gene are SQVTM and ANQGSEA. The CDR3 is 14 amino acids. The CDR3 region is CRNPSGALPDTQYF. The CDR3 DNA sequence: TGCAGGAATCCCAGCGGGGCCCTACCCGATACGCAGTATTTT.

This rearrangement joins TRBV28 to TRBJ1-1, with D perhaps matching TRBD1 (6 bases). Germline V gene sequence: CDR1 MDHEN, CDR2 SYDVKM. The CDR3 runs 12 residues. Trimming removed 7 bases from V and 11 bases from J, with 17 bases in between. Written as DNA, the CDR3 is TGTGCCAGCAACCTACAGGGATTTGAGGCTTTCTTT. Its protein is CASNLQGFEAFF.

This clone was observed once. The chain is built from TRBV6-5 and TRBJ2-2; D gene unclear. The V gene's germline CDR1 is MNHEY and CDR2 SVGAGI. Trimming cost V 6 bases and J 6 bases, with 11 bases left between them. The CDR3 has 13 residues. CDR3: CASRASESGELFF. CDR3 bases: TGTGCCAGCAGGGCGTCGGAGTCCGGGGAGCTGTTTTTT.

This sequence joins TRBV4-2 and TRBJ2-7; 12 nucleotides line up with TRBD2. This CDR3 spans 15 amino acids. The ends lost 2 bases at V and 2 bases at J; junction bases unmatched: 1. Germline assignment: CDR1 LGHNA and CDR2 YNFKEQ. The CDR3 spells CASSQTSGRTYEQYF. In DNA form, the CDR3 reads TGTGCCAGCAGCCAAACTAGCGGGAGGACCTACGAGCAGTACTTC.

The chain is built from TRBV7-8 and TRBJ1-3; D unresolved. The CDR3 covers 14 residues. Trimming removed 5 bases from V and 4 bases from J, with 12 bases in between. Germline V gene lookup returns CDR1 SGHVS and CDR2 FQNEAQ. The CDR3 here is CASSVREYGNTIYF. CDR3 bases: TGTGCCAGCAGCGTCCGGGAGTACGGAAACACCATATATTTT.

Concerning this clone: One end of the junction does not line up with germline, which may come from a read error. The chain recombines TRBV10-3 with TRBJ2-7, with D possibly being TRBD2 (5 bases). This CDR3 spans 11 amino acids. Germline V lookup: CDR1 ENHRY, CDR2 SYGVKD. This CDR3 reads CAISGSDEQYF. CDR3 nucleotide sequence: TGTGCCATAAGTGGGAGCGACGAGCAGTACTTC.

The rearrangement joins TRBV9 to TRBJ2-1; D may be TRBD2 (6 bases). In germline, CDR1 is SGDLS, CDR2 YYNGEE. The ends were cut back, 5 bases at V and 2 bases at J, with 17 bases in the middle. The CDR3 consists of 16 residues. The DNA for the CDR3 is TGTGCCAGCAGTGAATTGGGGGGATTACCCTACAATGAGCAGTTCTTC. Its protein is CASSELGGLPYNEQFF.

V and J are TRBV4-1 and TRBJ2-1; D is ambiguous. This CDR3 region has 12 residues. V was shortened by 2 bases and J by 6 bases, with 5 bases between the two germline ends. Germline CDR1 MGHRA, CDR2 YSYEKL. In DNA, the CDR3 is TGCGCCAGCAGCCAATTCAGCAATGAGCAGTTCTTC. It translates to CASSQFSNEQFF.